The 5 T cell receptor beta chains listed next were all sequenced from one sample in a study of identifying expanded T cells in peripheral blood. Sequenced by immunoSEQ multiplex PCR; TCRdb stores in-frame clones only, minus some. The repertoire consists of 95,000 or so clones, with around 86% occurring once and the leading ten covering around 5.2%. Material for sequencing was blood. These receptors all stem from a person between 18 and 70 years old in good health.

This clone was found once. The chain employs TRBV6-5 and TRBJ1-4; D possibly corresponds to TRBD1 (6 bases). Looked up from germline, CDR1 is MNHEY and CDR2 is SVGAGI. This CDR3 comprises 14 residues. V was cut by 3 bases and J by 5 bases, with 10 bases left in between. CDR3 amino acids: CASSYTGKNEKLFF. CDR3 nucleotide sequence: TGTGCCAGCAGTTATACAGGGAAAAATGAAAAACTGTTTTTT.

The chain combines TRBV6-1 with TRBJ2-1; 7 nucleotides match TRBD1. The V gene's germline CDR1 is MNHNS and CDR2 SASEGT. The length of the CDR3 is 15 residues. The trim removed 7 bases at V and 0 bases at J, leaving 6 bases unmatched. The CDR3 region has the DNA TGTGCCAGCACCCTAGGACAGGTCTCCTACAATGAGCAGTTCTTC. Translation: CASTLGQVSYNEQFF.

The chain links TRBV5-1 to TRBJ2-7; 8 bases match TRBD1. From germline, CDR1 is SGHRS and CDR2 YFSETQ. V shed 1 base and J 4 bases; nucleotides not matched to a gene: 7. The CDR3 is made up of 15 amino acids. The CDR3 DNA is TGCGCCAGCAGCTTGCAGGAGGACAGGGTGTACGAGCAGTACTTC. It encodes CASSLQEDRVYEQYF.

This chain joins TRBV6-5 and TRBJ1-1; perhaps TRBD1 as D (6 bases). Per the germline V gene, CDR1 is MNHEY and CDR2 is SVGAGI. Trimming took off 10 bases at V and 5 bases at J, with 17 bases between the two ends. This CDR3 is built from 13 residues. CDR3 DNA sequence: TGTGCCATTGGAGGGGGACGGAAAACTGAAGCTTTCTTT. Its translation: CAIGGGRKTEAFF.

In its sample, this clone was seen once. The chain recombines TRBV5-4 with TRBJ1-6; 7 nucleotides align to TRBD1. V lost 4 bases, J lost 7 bases, and 5 bases stayed unmatched. The CDR3 totals 14 residues. Germline loops: CDR1 SGHNT, CDR2 YYREEE (reference sequence). The CDR3 protein is CASSLGTANSPLHF. CDR3 DNA: TGTGCCAGCAGCCTCGGGACAGCAAATTCACCCCTCCACTTT.